These T cell receptor beta chains were read from a single sample in a study of cytomegalovirus exposure and HLA in healthy donors. Sequencing used immunoSEQ multiplex PCR; TCRdb keeps in-frame clones, though not all of them. This table holds 150,000 to 200,000 clones, more than 75% found once. What was sequenced was PBMCs. Receptors were obtained from a woman in her forties or fifties in good health and CMV-seronegative. CDR3s include the opening cysteine and the closing phenylalanine or tryptophan. A D gene is named only where the DNA matches it firmly. Expanded clones get a size class; other rows say once, few or many, or leave the size out.

size | J | D | V | CDR3 | DNA
NA | TRBJ2-2 | NA | TRBV7-6 | CASSLYYTGELFF | TGTGCCAGCAGCTTGTACTACACCGGGGAGCTGTTTTTT
NA | TRBJ1-6 | TRBD1 | TRBV6-5 | CASRSTGGVRSPLHF | TGTGCCAGCAGGTCCACAGGGGGCGTTCGTTCACCCCTCCACTTT
NA | TRBJ1-5 | TRBD1 | TRBV6-1 | CASSALTGIDQPQHF | TGTGCCAGCAGCGCATTGACAGGGATCGATCAGCCCCAGCATTTT
NA | TRBJ2-1 | NA | TRBV27 | CAATSASYNEQFF | TGTGCCGCAACAAGCGCCTCCTACAATGAGCAGTTCTTC
NA | TRBJ1-2 | NA | TRBV14 | CASSQQNYGYTF | TGTGCCAGCAGCCAACAGAACTATGGCTACACCTTC
NA | TRBJ2-3 | TRBD2 | TRBV7-3 | CASSLGTGGPEDTQYF | TGTGCCAGCAGCTTAGGGACGGGAGGGCCCGAAGATACGCAGTATTTT
NA | TRBJ1-2 | NA | TRBV10-3 | CAIRKQEPYGYTF | TGTGCCATCAGAAAACAGGAACCTTATGGCTACACCTTC
NA | TRBJ1-6 | NA | TRBV4-3 | CASRRSSYNSPIHF | TGCGCTTCCCGGAGGAGCTCCTATAATTCACCCATCCACTTT
NA | TRBJ1-1 | NA | TRBV27 | CASFPLGRTEAFF | TGTGCCAGCTTCCCCCTAGGGAGGACTGAAGCTTTCTTT
NA | TRBJ2-7 | TRBD1 | TRBV7-9 | CASSFRTGPIYEQYF | TGTGCCAGCAGCTTCCGGACAGGGCCTATCTACGAGCAGTACTTC
NA | TRBJ2-5 | TRBD2 | TRBV25-1 | CASSEWGTRGETQYF | TGTGCCAGCAGTGAATGGGGGACTAGAGGTGAGACCCAGTACTTC
NA | TRBJ2-5 | TRBD2 | TRBV6-1 | CAIRREGRKTQYF | TGTGCCATTCGCCGGGAGGGCCGAAAGACCCAGTACTTC
NA | TRBJ2-1 | TRBD1 | TRBV19 | CASRDRTARSSYNEQFF | TGTGCCAGTAGGGACAGGACTGCCAGGAGCTCCTACAATGAGCAGTTCTTC
NA | TRBJ1-2 | TRBD1 | TRBV19 | CASRKDRGIRGYTF | TGTGCCAGTAGGAAGGACAGGGGGATTCGTGGCTACACCTTC
NA | TRBJ2-7 | NA | TRBV5-1 | CASSLGQSSHEQYF | TGCGCCAGCAGCTTGGGACAATCCTCGCACGAGCAGTACTTC
NA | TRBJ1-2 | NA | TRBV7-2 | CASSLRTDYGYTF | TGTGCCAGCAGCTTACGGACTGACTATGGCTACACCTTC
NA | TRBJ2-5 | NA | TRBV15 | CATSRRLAPQETQYF | TGTGCCACCAGCAGACGTCTAGCGCCCCAAGAGACCCAGTACTTC
NA | TRBJ2-4 | NA | TRBV19 | CASIASGGGTKNIQYF | TGTGCCAGTATAGCCTCTGGGGGGGGCACCAAAAACATTCAGTACTTC
NA | TRBJ1-2 | NA | TRBV28 | CASSLRAGLSYGYTF | TGTGCCAGCAGCTTGCGGGCGGGACTCAGCTATGGCTACACCTTC
NA | TRBJ1-1 | NA | TRBV7-2 | CASSISSPTEAFF | TGTGCCAGCAGCATTTCGTCTCCCACTGAAGCTTTCTTT
NA | TRBJ1-1 | NA | TRBV9 | CASSVVTGINTEAFF | TGTGCCAGCAGCGTCGTTACAGGGATAAACACTGAAGCTTTCTTT
NA | TRBJ1-5 | NA | TRBV27 | CASRGRGGNQPQHF | TGTGCCAGCAGGGGACGGGGGGGCAATCAGCCCCAGCATTTT
NA | TRBJ1-1 | NA | TRBV11-1 | CASSLEDKNTEAFF | TGTGCCAGCAGCTTAGAGGACAAGAACACTGAAGCTTTCTTT
NA | TRBJ2-7 | TRBD1 | TRBV29-1 | CSVTGASQTYEQYF | TGCAGCGTTACAGGGGCTAGCCAAACCTACGAGCAGTACTTC
NA | TRBJ2-1 | NA | TRBV11-2 | CASSLKWAGTTEGNEQFF | TGTGCCAGCAGCTTAAAGTGGGCGGGCACCACGGAGGGAAATGAGCAGTTCTTC
NA | TRBJ2-7 | NA | TRBV28 | CASSGRVPYF | TGTGCCAGCAGTGGCAGGGTTCCGTACTTC
NA | TRBJ2-3 | TRBD2 | TRBV18 | CASSSGTSDTDTQYF | TGTGCCAGCTCATCCGGGACTAGCGACACAGATACGCAGTATTTT
NA | TRBJ1-1 | TRBD1 | TRBV19 | CASSSQGAGFEAFF | TGTGCCAGTAGTTCACAGGGGGCGGGATTTGAAGCTTTCTTT
NA | TRBJ2-3 | TRBD2 | TRBV5-1 | CASSWRLAGMVTDTQYF | TGCGCCAGCAGCTGGAGACTAGCGGGGATGGTCACAGATACGCAGTATTTT
NA | TRBJ2-1 | TRBD2 | TRBV5-1 | CASSPQTSGANEQFF | TGCGCCAGCAGTCCTCAGACTAGCGGGGCCAATGAGCAGTTCTTC
NA | TRBJ2-3 | NA | TRBV15 | CATSSSLLSTDTQYF | TGTGCCACCAGCTCGAGTTTACTTAGCACAGATACGCAGTATTTT
NA | TRBJ2-5 | TRBD1 | TRBV4-3 | CASSQVGTGGETQYF | TGCGCCAGCAGCCAAGTTGGGACAGGGGGAGAGACCCAGTACTTC
NA | TRBJ1-6 | TRBD1 | TRBV14 | CASSGQGFGNSPLHF | TGTGCCAGCTCCGGACAGGGGTTTGGTAATTCACCCCTCCACTTT
NA | TRBJ1-2 | NA | TRBV5-4 | CASSLRGGGDYGYTF | TGTGCCAGCAGCCTAAGGGGTGGGGGCGACTATGGCTACACCTTC
NA | TRBJ2-7 | NA | TRBV4-1 | CASSQDPGEDEQYF | TGCGCCAGCAGCCAAGATCCGGGGGAGGACGAGCAGTACTTC
once | TRBJ2-5 | TRBD2 | TRBV7-2 | CASSPRPSGLAVQETQYF | TGTGCCAGCAGCCCAAGACCGAGCGGACTAGCGGTCCAAGAGACCCAGTACTTC
once | TRBJ2-1 | TRBD2 | TRBV7-6 | CASSLGGTRPYNEQFF | TGTGCCAGCAGCTTGGGGGGGACGAGACCTTACAATGAGCAGTTCTTC
NA | TRBJ1-1 | NA | TRBV27 | CASSLSLGGVTEAFF | TGTGCCAGCAGTTTATCGTTAGGGGGGGTCACTGAAGCTTTCTTT
NA | TRBJ2-7 | TRBD1 | TRBV2 | CASSRTDRAIEQYF | TGTGCCAGCAGTCGCACGGACAGGGCCATCGAGCAGTACTTC
NA | TRBJ1-3 | TRBD1 | TRBV6-5 | CASSSPTGVGNTIYF | TGTGCCAGCAGTTCCCCGACAGGGGTTGGAAACACCATATATTTT
NA | TRBJ1-4 | NA | TRBV28 | CASSPPGLGGEKLFF | TGTGCCAGCAGTCCACCGGGACTTGGGGGTGAAAAACTGTTTTTT
NA | TRBJ2-3 | TRBD2 | TRBV7-3 | CASSPGTSGLLPDTQYF | TGTGCCAGCAGCCCTGGGACTAGCGGACTACTTCCAGATACGCAGTATTTT
NA | TRBJ2-3 | TRBD2 | TRBV5-6 | CASSIGSGRTDTQYF | TGTGCCAGCAGCATCGGTAGCGGGAGGACAGATACGCAGTATTTT
NA | TRBJ1-5 | NA | TRBV5-1 | CASSLQGSGQPQHF | TGCGCCAGCAGCTTACAGGGTTCGGGACAGCCCCAGCATTTT
NA | TRBJ1-2 | TRBD1 | TRBV19 | CASGPAGRTGGYTF | TGTGCCAGTGGCCCGGCCGGAAGGACAGGTGGCTACACCTTC
once | TRBJ2-1 | NA | TRBV15 | CATSRAGLNEQFF | TGTGCCACCAGCAGAGCAGGGCTCAATGAGCAGTTCTTC
NA | TRBJ1-2 | TRBD1 | TRBV27 | CASSLGQGGNYGYTF | TGTGCCAGCAGTTTAGGACAGGGAGGGAACTATGGCTACACCTTC
NA | TRBJ2-7 | TRBD1 | TRBV29-1 | CSVSTGTGTHEQYF | TGCAGCGTTTCTACCGGGACAGGGACCCACGAGCAGTACTTC